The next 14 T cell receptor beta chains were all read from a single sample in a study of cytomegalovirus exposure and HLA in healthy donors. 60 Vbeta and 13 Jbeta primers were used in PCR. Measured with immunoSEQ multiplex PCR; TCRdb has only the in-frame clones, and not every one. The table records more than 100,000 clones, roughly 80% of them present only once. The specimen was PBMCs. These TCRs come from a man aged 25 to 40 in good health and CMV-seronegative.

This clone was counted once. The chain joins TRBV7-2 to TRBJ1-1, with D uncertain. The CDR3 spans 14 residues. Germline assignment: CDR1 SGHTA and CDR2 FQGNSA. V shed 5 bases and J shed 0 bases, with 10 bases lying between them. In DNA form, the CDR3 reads TGTGCCAGCAGCACCCAGGCTATGAACACTGAAGCTTTCTTT. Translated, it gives CASSTQAMNTEAFF.

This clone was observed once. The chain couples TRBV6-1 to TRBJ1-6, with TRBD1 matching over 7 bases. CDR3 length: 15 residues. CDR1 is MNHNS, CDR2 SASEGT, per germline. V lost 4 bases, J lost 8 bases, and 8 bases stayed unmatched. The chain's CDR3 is CASSARQGSYSPLHF. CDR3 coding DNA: TGTGCCAGCAGTGCCCGACAGGGTAGTTATTCACCCCTCCACTTT.

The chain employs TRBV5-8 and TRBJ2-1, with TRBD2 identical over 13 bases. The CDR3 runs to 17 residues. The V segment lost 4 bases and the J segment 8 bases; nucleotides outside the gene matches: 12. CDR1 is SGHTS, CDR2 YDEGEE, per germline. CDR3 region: CASSPERTSGGLDEQFF. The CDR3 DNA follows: TGTGCCAGCAGCCCGGAGAGGACTAGCGGGGGTCTGGATGAGCAGTTCTTC.

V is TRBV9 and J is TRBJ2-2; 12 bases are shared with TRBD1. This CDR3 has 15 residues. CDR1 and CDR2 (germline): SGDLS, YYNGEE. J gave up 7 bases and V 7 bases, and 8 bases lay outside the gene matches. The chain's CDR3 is CASSEGQGAGGELFF. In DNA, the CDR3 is TGTGCCAGCTCAGAGGGACAGGGGGCAGGCGGGGAGCTGTTTTTT.

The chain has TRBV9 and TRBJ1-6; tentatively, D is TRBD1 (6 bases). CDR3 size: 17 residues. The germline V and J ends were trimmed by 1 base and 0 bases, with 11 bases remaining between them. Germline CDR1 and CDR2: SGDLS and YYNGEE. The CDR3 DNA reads TGTGCCAGCAGCGTAAACCAGGGGCGCTCCTATAATTCACCCCTCCACTTT. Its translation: CASSVNQGRSYNSPLHF.

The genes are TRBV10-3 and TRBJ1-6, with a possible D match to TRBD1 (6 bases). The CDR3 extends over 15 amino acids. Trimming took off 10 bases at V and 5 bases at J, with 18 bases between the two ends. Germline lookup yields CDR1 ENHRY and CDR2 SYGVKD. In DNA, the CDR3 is TGTGCCACCATGGCCGGGACAATCGATAATTCACCCCTCCACTTT. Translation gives CATMAGTIDNSPLHF.

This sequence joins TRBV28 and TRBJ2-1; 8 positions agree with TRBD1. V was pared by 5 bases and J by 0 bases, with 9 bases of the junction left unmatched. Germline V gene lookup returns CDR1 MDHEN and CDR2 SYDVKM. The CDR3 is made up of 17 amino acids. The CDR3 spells CASSSPGQVSSYNEQFF. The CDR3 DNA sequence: TGTGCCAGCAGTAGCCCGGGACAGGTGAGCTCCTACAATGAGCAGTTCTTC.

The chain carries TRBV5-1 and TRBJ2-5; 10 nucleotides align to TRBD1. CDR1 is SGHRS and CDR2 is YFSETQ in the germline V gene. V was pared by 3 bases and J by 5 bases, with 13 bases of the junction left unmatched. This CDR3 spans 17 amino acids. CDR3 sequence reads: CASSSYRDRGPFETQYF. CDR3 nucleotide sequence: TGCGCCAGCAGCTCTTATCGGGACAGGGGTCCGTTCGAGACCCAGTACTTC.

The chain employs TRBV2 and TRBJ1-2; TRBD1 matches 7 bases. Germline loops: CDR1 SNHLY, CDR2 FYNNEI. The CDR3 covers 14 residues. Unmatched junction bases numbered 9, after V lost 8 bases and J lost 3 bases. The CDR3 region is CASSRRDSDYGYTF. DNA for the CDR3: TGTGCCAGCTCGAGACGGGACAGCGACTATGGCTACACCTTC.

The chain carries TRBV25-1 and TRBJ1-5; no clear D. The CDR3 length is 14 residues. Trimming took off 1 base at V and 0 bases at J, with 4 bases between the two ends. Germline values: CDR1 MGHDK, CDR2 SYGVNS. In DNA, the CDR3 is TGTGCCAGCAGTGAATGGAGTAGCAATCAGCCCCAGCATTTT. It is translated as CASSEWSSNQPQHF. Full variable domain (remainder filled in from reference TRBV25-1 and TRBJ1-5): EADIYQTPRYLVIGTGKKITLECSQTMGHDKMYWYQQDPGMELHLIHYSYGVNSTEKGDLSSESTVSRIRTEHFPLTLESARPSHTSQYLCASSEWSSNQPQHFGDGTRLSIL.

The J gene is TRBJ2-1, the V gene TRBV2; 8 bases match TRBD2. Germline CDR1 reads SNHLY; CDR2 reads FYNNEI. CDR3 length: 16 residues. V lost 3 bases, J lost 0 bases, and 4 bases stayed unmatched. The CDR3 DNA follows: TGTGCCAGCAGTGAGACTAGCGTCCGCTCCTACAATGAGCAGTTCTTC. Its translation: CASSETSVRSYNEQFF. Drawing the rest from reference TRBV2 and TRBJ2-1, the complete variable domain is EPEVTQTPSHQVTQMGQEVILRCVPISNHLYFYWYRQILGQKVEFLVSFYNNEISEKSEIFDDQFSVERPDGSNFTLKIRSTKLEDSAMYFCASSETSVRSYNEQFFGPGTRLTVL.

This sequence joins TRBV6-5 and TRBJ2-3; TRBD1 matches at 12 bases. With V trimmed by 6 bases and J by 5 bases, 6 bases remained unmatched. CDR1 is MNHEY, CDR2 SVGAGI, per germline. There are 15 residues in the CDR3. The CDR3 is CASSLRDRGRDTQYF. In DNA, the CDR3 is TGTGCCAGCAGCCTCCGGGACAGGGGGCGAGATACGCAGTATTTT.

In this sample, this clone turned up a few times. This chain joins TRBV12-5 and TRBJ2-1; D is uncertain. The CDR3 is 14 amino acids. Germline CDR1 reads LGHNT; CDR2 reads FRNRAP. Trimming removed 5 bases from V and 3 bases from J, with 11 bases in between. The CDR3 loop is CASGPDLGYNEQFF. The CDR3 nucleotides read TGTGCTAGTGGTCCTGACCTAGGCTACAATGAGCAGTTCTTC.

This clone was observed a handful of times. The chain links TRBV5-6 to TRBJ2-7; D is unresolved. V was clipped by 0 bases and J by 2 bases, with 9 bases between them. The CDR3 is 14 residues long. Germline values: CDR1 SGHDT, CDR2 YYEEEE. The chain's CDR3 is CASSLGPRAYEQYF. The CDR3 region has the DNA TGTGCCAGCAGCTTGGGTCCCCGGGCCTACGAGCAGTACTTC. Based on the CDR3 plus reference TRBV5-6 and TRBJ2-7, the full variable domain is DAGVTQSPTHLIKTRGQQVTLRCSPKSGHDTVSWYQQALGQGPQFIFQYYEEEERQRGNFPDRFSGHQFPNYSSELNVNALLLGDSALYLCASSLGPRAYEQYFGPGTRLTVT.